The 11 T cell receptor beta chains listed next were all sequenced from one sample in a study of T cells expressing NK-cell markers. TCRdb re-called the 5' RACE reads and shows each CDR3 protein once, DNA omitted. The sample totals about 150,000 distinct CDR3 sequences. Material: blood T cells: a sorted CD56 or NKG2C T cell subset, CD4+ or CD8+ T cells, or bulk PBMC T cells (not recorded which). These receptor sequences come from a woman aged 50 to 60 in good health.

This chain links TRBV19 with TRBJ2-5; TCRdb gives TRBD2 as the D gene, but with no DNA this cannot be confirmed. Germline CDR1 reads LNHDA; CDR2 reads SQIVND (reference sequence). The CDR3 is 15 residues long. This CDR3 reads CASSTLVTDAATQYF.

V gene TRBV12-3 or TRBV12-4 combines with J gene TRBJ2-2; TCRdb names TRBD1, which stays unverified in the absence of DNA. The CDR3 totals 16 residues. CDR3 amino acids: CASSPPSGSHTGELFF.

The chain joins TRBV27 to TRBJ2-1; TCRdb's D call, TRBD2, is unchecked because there is no DNA. This CDR3 has 14 amino acids. Germline V CDR1 and CDR2: MNHEY, SMNVEV (reference sequence). The CDR3 sequence: CASSARLAGNEQFF.

The chain carries TRBV27 and TRBJ1-4. CDR3 length: 14 amino acids. CDR1 and CDR2 from the germline V gene are MNHEY and SMNVEV (reference sequence). The CDR3: CASSLGPRDEKLFF.

The chain is built from TRBV12-3 or TRBV12-4 and TRBJ2-3; TCRdb selects TRBD1, and the lack of DNA leaves this call unchecked. This CDR3 spans 13 amino acids. The CDR3 loop reads CASSLGETDTQYF.

The chain recombines TRBV6-4 with TRBJ2-2. The germline CDR1 and CDR2 sequences are MRHNA and SNTAGT. The CDR3 covers 14 residues. CDR3 in amino acids: CASSVESESGELFF.

This chain connects TRBV19 to TRBJ1-1. The germline V gene has CDR1 LNHDA and CDR2 SQIVND (reference sequence). The CDR3 is 13 amino acids. CDR3 sequence reads: CASNRALNTEAFF.

The V call is TRBV6-5, the J call TRBJ1-1; without DNA, the TCRdb call of TRBD1 cannot be checked. Germline CDR1 is MNHEY and CDR2 is SVGAGI. The CDR3 loop spans 14 amino acids. CDR3 loop: CASSLGQYGMVAFF.

This rearrangement joins TRBV7-9 to TRBJ2-1. Germline V gives CDR1 SEHNR, CDR2 FQNEAQ (reference sequence). The CDR3 totals 16 residues. CDR3 residues: CASSFRQQTTYNEQFF. Full variable domain (remainder filled in from reference TRBV7-9 and TRBJ2-1): DTGVSQNPRHKITKRGQNVTFRCDPISEHNRLYWYRQTLGQGPEFLTYFQNEAQLEKSRLLSDRFSAERPKGSFSTLEIQRTEQGDSAMYLCASSFRQQTTYNEQFFGPGTRLTVL.

CDR3 sequence reads: CASSQYSGPEETQYF. The genes are TRBV4-1 and TRBJ2-5. Germline lookup yields CDR1 MGHRA and CDR2 YSYEKL. The CDR3 contains 15 residues.

CDR3 sequence reads: CASSQRAGAYNEQFF. This chain links TRBV3-1 with TRBJ2-1. Germline V gene lookup returns CDR1 LGHDT and CDR2 YNNKEL (reference sequence). This CDR3 spans 15 amino acids.